This TCR beta chain was retrieved from a study of response to subunit inactivated influenza vaccine. Findings and caveats of the study: Authors suggested few new T cells are recruited by each seasonal influenza vaccination.

This clonotype was found a few times. Its antigen is currently unknown. Looked up from germline, CDR1 is SGDLS and CDR2 is YYNGEE. Trimming took 0 bases from V and 7 from J, leaving 6 bases between them. The CDR3 sequence is 12 residues long. A single record per CDR3 protein comes from TCRdb applying MiXCR to the RT-PCR reads. The sample has some 300,000 distinct CDR3 sequences, 20% to 25% seen once; the top ten hold 10% to 13%. This TCR derives from a man aged 45 to 75 who received an inactivated influenza vaccine. The rearrangement uses TRBV9 and TRBJ2-3; no firm D call. The source was PBMCs from blood, collected less than 22 months after vaccination. The CDR3 nucleotides are TGTGCCAGCAGCGTAGATGGGTATACGCAGTATTTT. Residues: CASSVDGYTQYF.